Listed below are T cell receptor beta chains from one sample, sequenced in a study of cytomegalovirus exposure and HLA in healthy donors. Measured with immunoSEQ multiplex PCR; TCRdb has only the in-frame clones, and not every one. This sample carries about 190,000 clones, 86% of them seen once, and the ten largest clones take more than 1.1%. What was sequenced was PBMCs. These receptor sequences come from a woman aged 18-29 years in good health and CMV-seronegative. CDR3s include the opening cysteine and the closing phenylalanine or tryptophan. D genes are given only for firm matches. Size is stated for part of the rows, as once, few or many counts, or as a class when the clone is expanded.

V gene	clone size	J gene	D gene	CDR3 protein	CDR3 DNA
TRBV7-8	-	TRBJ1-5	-	CASSFGTHNQPQHF	TGTGCCAGCAGCTTTGGGACTCACAATCAGCCCCAGCATTTT
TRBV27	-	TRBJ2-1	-	CANRSPGVTRNEQFF	TGTGCCAACAGATCCCCAGGGGTTACGCGCAATGAGCAGTTCTTC
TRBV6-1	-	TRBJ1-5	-	CASSVSGFSNQPQHF	TGTGCCAGCAGTGTATCGGGTTTTAGCAATCAGCCCCAGCATTTT
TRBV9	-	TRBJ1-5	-	CASSVGTANQPQHF	TGTGCCAGCAGCGTAGGTACAGCCAATCAGCCCCAGCATTTT
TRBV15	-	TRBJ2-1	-	CATSISGNEQFF	TGTGCCACCAGCATTAGCGGTAATGAGCAGTTCTTC
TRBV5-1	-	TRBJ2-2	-	CATPAGTGELFF	TGCGCCACCCCCGCAGGGACCGGGGAGCTGTTTTTT
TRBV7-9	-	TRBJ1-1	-	CASSLDSSGPFF	TGTGCCAGCAGCCTAGACAGCAGCGGACCTTTCTTT
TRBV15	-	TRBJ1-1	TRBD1	CATSRDRGPGYTEAFF	TGTGCCACCAGCAGGGACAGGGGGCCTGGGTACACTGAAGCTTTCTTT
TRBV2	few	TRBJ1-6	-	CARQGRNSPLHF	TGTGCCAGGCAGGGTAGGAATTCACCCCTCCACTTT
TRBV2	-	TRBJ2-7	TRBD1	CASSYGTGGYEQYF	TGTGCCAGCAGTTACGGGACAGGGGGCTACGAGCAGTACTTC
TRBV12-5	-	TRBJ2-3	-	CASGSVVIGVGTDTQYF	TGTGCTAGTGGTTCTGTAGTTATAGGGGTGGGCACAGATACGCAGTATTTT
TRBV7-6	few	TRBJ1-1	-	CASSPRGQHTEAFF	TGTGCCAGCAGCCCGAGAGGACAGCACACTGAAGCTTTCTTT
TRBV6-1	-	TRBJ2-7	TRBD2	CASSEPAGVYEQYF	TGTGCCAGCAGTGAACCAGCGGGAGTCTACGAGCAGTACTTC
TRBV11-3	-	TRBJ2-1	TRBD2	CASSLLAGGQSEQFF	TGTGCCAGCAGCTTACTAGCGGGAGGGCAAAGTGAGCAGTTCTTC
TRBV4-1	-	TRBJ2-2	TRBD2	CASESSGINTGELFF	TGCGCCAGCGAATCAAGCGGGATTAACACCGGGGAGCTGTTTTTT
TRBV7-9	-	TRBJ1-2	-	CASSSTDRRANYGYTF	TGTGCCAGCAGCTCGACCGACAGAAGAGCTAACTATGGCTACACCTTC
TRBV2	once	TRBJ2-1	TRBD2	CASRELAGGFNEQFF	TGTGCCAGCAGGGAACTAGCGGGAGGCTTCAATGAGCAGTTCTTC
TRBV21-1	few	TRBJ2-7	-	CASSKAGCRGGSNEQYF	TGTGCCAGCAGCAAAGCTGGTTGTCGGGGGGGCTCGAACGAGCAGTACTTC
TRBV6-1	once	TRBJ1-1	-	CASSEHRFWTYEAFF	TGTGCCAGCAGTGAACATCGTTTCTGGACATATGAAGCTTTCTTT
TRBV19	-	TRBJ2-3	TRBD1	CASSQTGGGTDTQYF	TGTGCCAGTAGTCAGACAGGGGGTGGGACAGATACGCAGTATTTT
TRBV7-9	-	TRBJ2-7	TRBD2	CASSLPGLAGGPTYEQYF	TGTGCCAGCAGCTTACCGGGACTAGCGGGAGGGCCTACCTACGAGCAGTACTTC
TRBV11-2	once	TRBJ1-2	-	CASSSIRTYGYTF	TGTGCCAGCAGCTCCATCCGGACTTATGGCTACACCTTC
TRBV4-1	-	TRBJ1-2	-	CASSQETSTDRPYGYTF	TGCGCCAGCAGCCAAGAGACCTCTACCGACAGGCCTTATGGCTACACCTTC
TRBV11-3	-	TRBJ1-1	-	CASGAGPTEAFF	TGTGCCAGCGGAGCGGGTCCCACTGAAGCTTTCTTT
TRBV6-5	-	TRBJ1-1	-	CASSSGQTEAFF	TGTGCCAGCAGTTCCGGACAGACTGAAGCTTTCTTT
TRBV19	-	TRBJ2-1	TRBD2	CASSILSGGAKNEQFF	TGTGCCAGTAGTATTCTAAGCGGGGGGGCCAAAAATGAGCAGTTCTTC
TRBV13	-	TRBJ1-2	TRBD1	CASSQYGTGGSGYTF	TGTGCCAGCAGCCAATACGGGACAGGGGGCAGTGGCTACACCTTC
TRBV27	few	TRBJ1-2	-	CASSLGRKLGYTF	TGTGCCAGCAGTTTGGGCAGGAAGCTTGGCTACACCTTC
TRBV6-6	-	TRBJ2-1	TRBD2	CASRLTSVTYNEQFF	TGTGCCAGCAGGTTGACTAGCGTGACCTACAATGAGCAGTTCTTC
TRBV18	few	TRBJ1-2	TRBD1	CASSQGQGDFYGYTF	TGTGCCAGCTCGCAGGGACAGGGGGACTTCTATGGCTACACCTTC
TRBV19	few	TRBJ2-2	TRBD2	CASSPSLAGAGELFF	TGTGCCAGTAGCCCCTCGCTAGCGGGGGCCGGGGAGCTGTTTTTT
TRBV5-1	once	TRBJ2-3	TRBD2	CASSLEPSGGSNTQYF	TGCGCCAGCAGCTTGGAACCCAGCGGGGGGAGCAATACGCAGTATTTT
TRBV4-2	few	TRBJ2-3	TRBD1	CASSQDRQGAIDTQYF	TGTGCCAGCAGCCAAGATCGACAGGGGGCCATAGATACGCAGTATTTT
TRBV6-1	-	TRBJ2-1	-	CASSYEQFF	TGTGCCAGTTCATATGAGCAGTTCTTC
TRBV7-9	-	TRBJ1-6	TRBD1	CASSQATGGSPLHF	TGTGCCAGCAGCCAGGCTACAGGGGGTTCACCCCTCCACTTT
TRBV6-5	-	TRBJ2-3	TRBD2	CASSFGRGSTDTQYF	TGTGCCAGCAGTTTCGGGCGGGGGAGCACAGATACGCAGTATTTT
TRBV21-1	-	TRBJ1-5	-	CASSKDRQPQHF	TGTGCCAGCAGCAAAGATAGACAGCCCCAGCATTTT
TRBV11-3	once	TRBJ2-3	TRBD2	CASSDLEREGGDTQYF	TGTGCCAGCAGCGACCTGGAGCGGGAGGGGGGAGATACGCAGTATTTT
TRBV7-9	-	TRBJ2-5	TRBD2	CASIELGRAGETQYF	TGTGCCAGCATAGAACTCGGGAGGGCTGGGGAGACCCAGTACTTC
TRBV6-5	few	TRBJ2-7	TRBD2	CASSYSISGGTYEQYF	TGTGCCAGCAGTTACTCGATATCGGGAGGTACTTACGAGCAGTACTTC
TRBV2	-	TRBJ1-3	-	CASNKGRPGDTIYF	TGTGCCAGCAATAAAGGCCGACCGGGGGACACCATATATTTT
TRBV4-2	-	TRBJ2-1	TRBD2	CASSQVGTSGSNEQFF	TGTGCCAGCAGCCAAGTCGGGACTAGCGGGAGCAATGAGCAGTTCTTC